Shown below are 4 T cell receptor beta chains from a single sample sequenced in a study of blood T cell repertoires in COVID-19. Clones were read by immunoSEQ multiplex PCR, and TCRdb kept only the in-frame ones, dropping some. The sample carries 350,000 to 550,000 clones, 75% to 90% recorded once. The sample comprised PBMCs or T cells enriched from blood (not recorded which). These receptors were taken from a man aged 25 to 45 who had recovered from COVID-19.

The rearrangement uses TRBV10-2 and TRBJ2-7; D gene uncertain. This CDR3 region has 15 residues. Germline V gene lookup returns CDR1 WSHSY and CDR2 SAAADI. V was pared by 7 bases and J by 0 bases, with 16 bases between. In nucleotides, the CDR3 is TGCGCCAGCAAAGCCCCGGGTCCCAGCTCCTACGAGCAGTACTTC. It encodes CASKAPGPSSYEQYF.

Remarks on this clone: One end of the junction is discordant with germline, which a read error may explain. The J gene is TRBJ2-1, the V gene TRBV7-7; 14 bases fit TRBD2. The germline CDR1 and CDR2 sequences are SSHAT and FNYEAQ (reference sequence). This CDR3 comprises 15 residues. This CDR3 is CASSTGLAGADEQFF. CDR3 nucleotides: TGTGCTAGCAGCACGGGACTAGCGGGAGCGGATGAGCAGTTCTTC. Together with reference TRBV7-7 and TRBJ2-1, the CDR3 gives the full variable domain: GAGVSQSPRYKVTKRGQDVTLRCDPISSHATLYWYQQALGQGPEFLTYFNYEAQPDKSGLPSDRFSAERPEGSISTLTIQRTEQRDSAMYRCASSTGLAGADEQFFGPGTRLTVL.

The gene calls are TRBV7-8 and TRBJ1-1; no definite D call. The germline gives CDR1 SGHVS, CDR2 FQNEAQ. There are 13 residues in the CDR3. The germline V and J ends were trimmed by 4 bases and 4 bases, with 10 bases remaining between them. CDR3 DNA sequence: TGTGCCAGCAGCTCCGTTCTGGCCACTGAAGCTTTCTTT. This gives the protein CASSSVLATEAFF.

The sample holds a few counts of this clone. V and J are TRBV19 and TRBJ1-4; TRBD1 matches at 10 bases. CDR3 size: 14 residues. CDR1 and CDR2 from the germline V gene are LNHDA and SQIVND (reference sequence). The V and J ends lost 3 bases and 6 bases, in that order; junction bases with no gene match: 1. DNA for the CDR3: TGTGCCAGTAGTATCGGGACAGGGGATGAAAAACTGTTTTTT. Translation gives CASSIGTGDEKLFF.